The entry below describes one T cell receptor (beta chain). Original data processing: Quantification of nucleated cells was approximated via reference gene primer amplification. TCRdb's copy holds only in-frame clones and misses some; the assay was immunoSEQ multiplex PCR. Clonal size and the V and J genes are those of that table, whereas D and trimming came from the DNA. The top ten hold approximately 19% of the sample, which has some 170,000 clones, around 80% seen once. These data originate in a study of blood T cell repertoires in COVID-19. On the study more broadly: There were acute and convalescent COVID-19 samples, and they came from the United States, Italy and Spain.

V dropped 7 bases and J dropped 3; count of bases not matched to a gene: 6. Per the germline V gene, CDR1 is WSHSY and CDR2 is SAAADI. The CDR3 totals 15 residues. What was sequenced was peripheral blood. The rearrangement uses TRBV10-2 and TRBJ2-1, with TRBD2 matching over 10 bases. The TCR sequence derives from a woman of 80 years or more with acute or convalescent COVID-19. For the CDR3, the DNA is TGCGCCAGCAAGCTCGGGACTAGCGACTACAATGAGCAGTTCTTC. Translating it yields CASKLGTSDYNEQFF.